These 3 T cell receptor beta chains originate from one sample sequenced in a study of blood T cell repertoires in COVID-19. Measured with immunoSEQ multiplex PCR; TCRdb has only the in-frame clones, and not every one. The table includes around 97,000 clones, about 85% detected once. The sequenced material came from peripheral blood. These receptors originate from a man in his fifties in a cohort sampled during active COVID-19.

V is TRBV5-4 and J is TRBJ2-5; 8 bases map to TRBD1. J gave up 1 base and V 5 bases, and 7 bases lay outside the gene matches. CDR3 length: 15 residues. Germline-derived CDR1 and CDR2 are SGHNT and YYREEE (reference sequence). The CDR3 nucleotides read TGTGCCAGCAGTTACGATCAGGGGGCCCAAGAGACCCAGTACTTC. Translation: CASSYDQGAQETQYF.

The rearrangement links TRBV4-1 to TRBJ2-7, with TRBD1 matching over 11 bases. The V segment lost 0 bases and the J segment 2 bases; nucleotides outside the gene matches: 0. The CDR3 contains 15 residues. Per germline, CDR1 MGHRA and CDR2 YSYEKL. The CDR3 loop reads CASSQEGQGAYEQYF. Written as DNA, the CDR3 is TGCGCCAGCAGCCAAGAGGGACAGGGGGCCTACGAGCAGTACTTC.

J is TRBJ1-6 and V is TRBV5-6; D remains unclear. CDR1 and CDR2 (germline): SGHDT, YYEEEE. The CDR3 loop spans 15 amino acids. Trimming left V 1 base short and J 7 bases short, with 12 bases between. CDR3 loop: CASSLRGRRNSPLHF. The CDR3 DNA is TGTGCCAGCAGCTTGAGAGGGAGGAGGAATTCACCCCTCCACTTT.